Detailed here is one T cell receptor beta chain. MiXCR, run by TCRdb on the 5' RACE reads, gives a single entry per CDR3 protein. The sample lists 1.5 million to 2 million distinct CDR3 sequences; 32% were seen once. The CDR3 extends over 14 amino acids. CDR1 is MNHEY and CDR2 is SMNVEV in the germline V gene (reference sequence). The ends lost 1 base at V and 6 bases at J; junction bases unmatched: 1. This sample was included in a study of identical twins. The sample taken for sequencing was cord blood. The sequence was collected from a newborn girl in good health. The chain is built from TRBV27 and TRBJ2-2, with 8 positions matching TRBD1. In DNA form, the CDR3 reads TGTGCCAGCAGTTTATTACAGGGGGCCGGGGAGCTGTTTTTT. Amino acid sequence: CASSLLQGAGELFF.